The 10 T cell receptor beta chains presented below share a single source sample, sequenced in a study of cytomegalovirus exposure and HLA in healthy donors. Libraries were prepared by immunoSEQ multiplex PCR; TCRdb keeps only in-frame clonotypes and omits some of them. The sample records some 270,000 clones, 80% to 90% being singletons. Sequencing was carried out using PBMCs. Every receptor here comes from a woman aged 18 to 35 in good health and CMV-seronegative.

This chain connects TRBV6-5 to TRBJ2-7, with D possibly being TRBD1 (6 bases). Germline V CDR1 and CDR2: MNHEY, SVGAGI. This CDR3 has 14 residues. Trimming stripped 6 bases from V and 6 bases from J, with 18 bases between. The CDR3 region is CASRSPAGVGEQYF. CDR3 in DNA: TGTGCCAGCAGATCCCCGGCAGGGGTCGGCGAGCAGTACTTC.

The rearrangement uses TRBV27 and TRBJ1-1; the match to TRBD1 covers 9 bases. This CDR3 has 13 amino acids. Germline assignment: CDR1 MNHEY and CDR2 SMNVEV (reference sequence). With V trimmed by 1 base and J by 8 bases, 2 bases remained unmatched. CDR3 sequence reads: CASSLWTGAEAFF. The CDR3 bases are TGTGCCAGCAGTTTATGGACAGGGGCGGAAGCTTTCTTT.

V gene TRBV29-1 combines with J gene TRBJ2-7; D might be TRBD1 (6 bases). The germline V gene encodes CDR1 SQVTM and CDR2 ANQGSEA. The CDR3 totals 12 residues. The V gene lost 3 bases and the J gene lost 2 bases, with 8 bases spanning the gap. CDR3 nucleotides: TGCAGCGTTGAGGGGGCCACCTACGAGCAGTACTTC. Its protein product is CSVEGATYEQYF.

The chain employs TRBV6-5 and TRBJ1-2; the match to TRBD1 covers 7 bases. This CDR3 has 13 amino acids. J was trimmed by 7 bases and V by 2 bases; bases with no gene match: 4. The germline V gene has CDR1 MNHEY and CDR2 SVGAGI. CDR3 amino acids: CASSYLRDSGYTF. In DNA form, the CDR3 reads TGTGCCAGCAGTTACCTAAGGGACAGTGGCTACACCTTC.

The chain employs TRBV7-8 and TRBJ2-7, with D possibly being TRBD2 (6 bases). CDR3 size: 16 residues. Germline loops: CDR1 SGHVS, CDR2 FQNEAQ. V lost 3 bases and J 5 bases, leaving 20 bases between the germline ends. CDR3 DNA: TGTGCCAGCAGCTTCCGCCGGAGGGTGGGATACAACGAGCAGTACTTC. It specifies CASSFRRRVGYNEQYF.

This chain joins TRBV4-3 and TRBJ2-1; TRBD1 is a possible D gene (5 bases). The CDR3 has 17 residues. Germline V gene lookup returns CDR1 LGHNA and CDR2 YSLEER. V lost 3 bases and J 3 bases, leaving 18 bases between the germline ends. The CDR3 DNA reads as TGCGCCAGCAGCCAGGGGCGGCAGCGTAAGATCTACAATGAGCAGTTCTTC. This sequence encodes CASSQGRQRKIYNEQFF.

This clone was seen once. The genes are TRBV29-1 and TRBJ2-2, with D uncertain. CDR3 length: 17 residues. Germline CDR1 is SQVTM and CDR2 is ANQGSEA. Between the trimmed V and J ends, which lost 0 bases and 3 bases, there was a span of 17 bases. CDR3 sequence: CSVEDRANNGYTGELFF. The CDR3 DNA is TGCAGCGTTGAAGATCGTGCGAATAACGGGTACACCGGGGAGCTGTTTTTT.

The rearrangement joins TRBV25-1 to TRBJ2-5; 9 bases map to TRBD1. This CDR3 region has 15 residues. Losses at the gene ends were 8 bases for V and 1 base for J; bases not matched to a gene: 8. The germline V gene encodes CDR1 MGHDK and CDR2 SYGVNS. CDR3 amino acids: CASSTGGTFQETQYF. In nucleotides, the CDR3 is TGTGCCAGCTCGACAGGGGGGACGTTCCAAGAGACCCAGTACTTC.

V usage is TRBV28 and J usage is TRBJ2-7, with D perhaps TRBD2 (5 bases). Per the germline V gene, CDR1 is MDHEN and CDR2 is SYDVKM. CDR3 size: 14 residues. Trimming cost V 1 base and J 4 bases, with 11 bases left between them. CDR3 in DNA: TGTGCCAGCAGTTTATATGGGGTAGCGTACGAGCAGTACTTC. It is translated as CASSLYGVAYEQYF.

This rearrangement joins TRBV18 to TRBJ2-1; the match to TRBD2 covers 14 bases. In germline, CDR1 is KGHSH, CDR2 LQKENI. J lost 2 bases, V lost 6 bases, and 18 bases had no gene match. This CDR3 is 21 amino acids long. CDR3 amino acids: CASSNIGLAGGSSLTYNEQFF. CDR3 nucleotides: TGTGCCAGCTCCAACATCGGACTAGCGGGAGGATCATCCCTGACCTACAATGAGCAGTTCTTC.